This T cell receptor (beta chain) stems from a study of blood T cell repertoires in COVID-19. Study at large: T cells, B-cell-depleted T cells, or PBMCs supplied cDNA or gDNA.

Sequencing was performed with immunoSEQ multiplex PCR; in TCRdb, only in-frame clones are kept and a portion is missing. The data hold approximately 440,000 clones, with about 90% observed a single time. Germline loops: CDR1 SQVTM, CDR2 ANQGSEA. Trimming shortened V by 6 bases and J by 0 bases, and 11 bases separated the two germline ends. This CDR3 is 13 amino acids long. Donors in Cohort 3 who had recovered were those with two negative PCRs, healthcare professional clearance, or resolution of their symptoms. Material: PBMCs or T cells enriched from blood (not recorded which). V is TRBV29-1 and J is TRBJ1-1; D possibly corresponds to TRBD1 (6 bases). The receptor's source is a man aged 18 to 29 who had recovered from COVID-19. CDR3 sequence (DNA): TGCAGCGTAGACAGGTGGGTGAACACTGAAGCTTTCTTT. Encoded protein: CSVDRWVNTEAFF.